This T cell receptor beta chain comes out of a study of shared clonotypes between healthy human individuals. Study results and caveats: Read depth was anticipated to influence clonotype sharing among donors. Some clonotypes were shared by all four sorted-subset donors, while others were not shared. The non-shared ones had lower generation probabilities than the shared ones.

Turning to this clone: The target antigen is unknown.

Germline CDR1 ENHRY, CDR2 SYGVKD. With 4 bases removed from V and 6 bases from J, the gap between germline ends came to 9 bases. The CDR3 is 12 amino acids. Genomic DNA of each subset was evenly split across several immunoSEQ plates. Here immunoSEQ multiplex PCR was the method, and the copy in TCRdb shows in-frame clones only, minus some. The sample comprises millions of clones, approximately 95% of which are singletons, and about 0.39% rests with the top ten. The chain has TRBV10-3 and TRBJ1-2; no firm D call. The sequence came from a man aged 18 to 29 in good health. Some clones in this sample may be carry-over from other donors' samples. The specimen sequenced was naive CD4+ T cells from PBMCs. The subset: CD45RA+ positively selected. CDR3 in amino acids: CAISGTENGYTF. CDR3 sequence (DNA): TGTGCCATCAGTGGGACGGAGAATGGCTACACCTTC.